This T cell receptor beta chain was sequenced for a study of blood T cell repertoires in COVID-19. Study-level background: Collection of acute and convalescent COVID-19 samples took place in the United States, Italy and Spain. PBMCs, B-cell-depleted T cells, or T cells were the source of the cDNA or gDNA that made up the material.

TCRdb's table, derived via immunoSEQ multiplex PCR, lists solely in-frame clones and lacks some. The sample has 250,000 or so clones, roughly 85% seen once; the top ten hold about 6.9%. Individuals drawn from 20 to 30 US areas were about 18 to 100 years old. Participants were placed into cohorts based on the clinical history they reported. V was pared by 2 bases and J by 3 bases, with 6 bases of the junction left unmatched. The V gene's germline CDR1 is MNHNS and CDR2 SASEGT. The CDR3 runs to 16 residues. This TCR derives from a woman aged 45 to 65 who had been exposed to COVID-19. This chain uses TRBV6-1 with TRBJ2-1, with TRBD2 identical over 8 bases. Sequenced material: PBMCs or T cells enriched from blood (not recorded which). The DNA of the CDR3 is TGTGCCAGCAGTGAATATCGCGGGGGGTTCTACAATGAGCAGTTCTTC. Protein product: CASSEYRGGFYNEQFF.